One and the same sample provided the 31 T cell receptor beta chains below, sequenced in a study of T-cell memory formation after mild COVID-19 (dated by TCRdb to the early 2020s). The method behind the library was 5' RACE. Sequencing relied on an Illumina NovaSeq 6000. The public reads were reprocessed in TCRdb via fastp at Q25 and MiXCR, keeping in-frame beta chains. Here each entry gathers all rows of one CDR3 protein and keeps the most common genes and DNA. In all, the sample holds 450,000 to 650,000 distinct CDR3 sequences, and roughly 20% of those were seen once. Of the sample, around 13% is held by the ten largest clones. Sequencing was performed on PBMCs or a T cell subset sorted from them (not recorded which). These receptor sequences come from an adult woman who had mild COVID-19 (a few samples of this study predate the infection). The sample titles of this study are shuffled in the database, so cell type and time point are left out; the donor was told from shared clones.

This clonotype has ten or more counts. The chain employs TRBV12-3 or TRBV12-4 and TRBJ1-2; D remains ambiguous. Between the trimmed V and J ends, which lost 4 bases and 7 bases, there was a span of 19 bases. This CDR3 region has 15 residues. The chain's CDR3 is CASSSAAPLRSGYTF. CDR3 DNA sequence: TGTGCCAGCAGTTCCGCAGCTCCCCTCCGTAGTGGCTACACCTTC.

This clonotype was detected only a few times. The chain uses TRBV21-1 and TRBJ2-2; the listed D gene, TRBD1, was not tested against the DNA. TRBV21-1 corresponds to a pseudogene. This CDR3 is 16 amino acids long. DNA of the CDR3: TGTGCCAGCAAAGGAAGACAGGGGGAAGATACCGGGGAGCTGTTTTTT. The encoded protein is CASKGRQGEDTGELFF.

In DNA, the CDR3 is TGTGCCAGCAGCGTATCGGGACTAGTGGCTGAGCAGTTCTTC. It encodes CASSVSGLVAEQFF. The chain couples TRBV9 to TRBJ2-1, with 8 positions matching TRBD2. V lost 1 base to trimming and J lost 9 bases; unmatched junction nucleotides: 6. This CDR3 is built from 14 residues. Germline V CDR1 and CDR2: SGDLS, YYNGEE. Full variable domain (outside the CDR3, taken from reference TRBV9 and TRBJ2-1): DSGVTQTPKHLITATGQRVTLRCSPRSGDLSVYWYQQSLDQGLQFLIQYYNGEERAKGNILERFSAQQFPDLHSELNLSSLELGDSALYFCASSVSGLVAEQFFGPGTRLTVL.

In this sample, this clonotype turned up a few times. The V call is TRBV6-2 or TRBV6-3, the J call TRBJ2-7; no firm D call. CDR1 is MNHEY, CDR2 SVGEGT, per germline. V shed 2 bases and J shed 5 bases, with 10 bases lying between them. CDR3 length: 13 residues. This CDR3 reads CASSYPRTDEQYF. CDR3 nucleotides: TGTGCCAGCAGTTACCCCCGGACGGACGAGCAGTACTTC.

This clonotype was counted only a few times. CDR3 protein: CASGRSTGDVRRYTEAFF. DNA of the CDR3: TGTGCCAGTGGACGTTCGACAGGGGACGTTCGCCGGTACACTGAAGCTTTCTTT. This chain links TRBV27 with TRBJ1-1, with TRBD1 matching 8 bases. The CDR3 contains 18 residues. The V and J ends lost 9 bases and 3 bases, in that order; junction bases with no gene match: 21. Germline V gene lookup returns CDR1 MNHEY and CDR2 SMNVEV (reference sequence).

CDR3: CASSRRYSYEQYF. Written as DNA, the CDR3 is TGTGCCAGCAGCCGAAGATACTCCTACGAGCAGTACTTC. The chain has TRBV5-4 and TRBJ2-7; D not resolved. Germline V gives CDR1 SGHNT, CDR2 YYREEE (reference sequence). V was shortened by 4 bases and J by 0 bases, with 8 bases between the two germline ends. This CDR3 is built from 13 residues.

This clonotype was recorded at least ten times. This chain connects TRBV7-9 to TRBJ2-5; D possibly matches TRBD1 or TRBD2 (5 bases each). The CDR3 runs 13 residues. The germline V gene has CDR1 SEHNR and CDR2 FQNEAQ (reference sequence). V was pared by 8 bases and J by 3 bases, with 13 bases between. CDR3 sequence reads: CASLGTNEETQYF. DNA for the CDR3: TGTGCCAGCCTAGGGACGAACGAAGAGACCCAGTACTTC.

The chain couples TRBV5-1 to TRBJ1-2, with 7 bases fitting TRBD1. The CDR3 is 12 residues long. Germline loops: CDR1 SGHRS, CDR2 YFSETQ. J was trimmed by 6 bases and V by 4 bases; bases with no gene match: 3. CDR3 coding DNA: TGCGCCAGCAGCGTCGGACAGGATGGCTACACCTTC. Translating it yields CASSVGQDGYTF.

This chain uses TRBV12-3 or TRBV12-4 with TRBJ2-3; TRBD1 agrees at 8 bases. There are 15 residues in the CDR3. V trimming: 7 bases; J trimming: 1 base; junction bases outside the gene matches: 7. DNA of the CDR3: TGTGCCAGCAATCTACCGGGACAGGGCACAGATACGCAGTATTTT. Residues: CASNLPGQGTDTQYF.

This chain joins TRBV5-1 and TRBJ1-5; tentative D call: TRBD1 (5 bases). Germline CDR1 is SGHRS and CDR2 is YFSETQ. The V end lost 1 base, the J end lost 2 bases, and 13 bases lay between the germline ends. The CDR3 spans 16 residues. CDR3 in amino acids: CASSLTGKGGNQPQHF. In nucleotides, the CDR3 is TGCGCCAGCAGCTTGACGGGAAAAGGGGGCAATCAGCCCCAGCATTTT. The complete variable domain, with remaining parts taken from reference TRBV5-1 and TRBJ1-5, reads KAGVTQTPRYLIKTRGQQVTLSCSPISGHRSVSWYQQTPGQGLQFLFEYFSETQRNKGNFPGRFSGRQFSNSRSEMNVSTLELGDSALYLCASSLTGKGGNQPQHFGDGTRLSIL.

The CDR3 sequence is CASSRPSTGELFF. The DNA of the CDR3 is TGTGCCAGCAGCCGCCCGAGTACCGGGGAGCTGTTTTTT. The chain recombines TRBV7-9 with TRBJ2-2; D unresolved. CDR1 is SEHNR and CDR2 is FQNEAQ in the germline V gene (reference sequence). The V and J ends lost 5 bases and 5 bases respectively, with 9 bases between them. CDR3 length: 13 amino acids.

The CDR3 protein is CASSLGLQNTEAFF. The DNA of the CDR3 is TGTGCCAGCAGTTTAGGGTTACAGAACACTGAAGCTTTCTTT. This chain connects TRBV12-3 or TRBV12-4 to TRBJ1-1; D not resolved. Trimming took 1 base from V and 1 from J, leaving 7 bases between them. The CDR3 is 14 amino acids.

The gene calls are TRBV6-5 and TRBJ2-7, with D possibly being TRBD2 (6 bases). This CDR3 has 13 amino acids. The germline gives CDR1 MNHEY, CDR2 SVGAGI. The V end lost 6 bases, the J end lost 3 bases, and 12 bases lay between the germline ends. CDR3 DNA sequence: TGTGCCAGCAGCCGTGCGGGGCACTACGAGCAGTACTTC. This codes for CASSRAGHYEQYF.

V usage is TRBV24-1 and J usage is TRBJ1-5; 8 bases agree with TRBD1. The V segment lost 3 bases and the J segment 3 bases; nucleotides outside the gene matches: 6. This CDR3 is built from 16 residues. Per the germline V gene, CDR1 is KGHDR and CDR2 is SFDVKD. CDR3 sequence reads: CATSDTGTGPNQPQHF. The DNA of the CDR3 is TGTGCCACCAGTGATACCGGGACAGGCCCCAATCAGCCCCAGCATTTT.

This clonotype was found a few times. This chain joins TRBV12-3 or TRBV12-4 and TRBJ2-4; unclear D gene. V lost 5 bases to trimming and J lost 0 bases, with 14 bases between them. The CDR3 is made up of 16 amino acids. The CDR3 protein is CASSPLRILAKNIQYF. The CDR3 DNA reads as TGTGCCAGCAGTCCCCTCAGGATACTAGCCAAAAACATTCAGTACTTC.

The J gene is TRBJ2-7, the V gene TRBV7-6; 10 positions agree with TRBD1. The CDR3 runs 17 residues. Trimming at V came to 2 bases and at J to 4 bases, leaving 11 bases not matched to a gene. Germline V lookup: CDR1 SGHVS, CDR2 FNYEAQ. The CDR3 region has the DNA TGTGCCAGCAGCTTACAGACAGGGGGCGAATATTTGTACGAGCAGTACTTC. Amino acids: CASSLQTGGEYLYEQYF.

There are a few counts of this clonotype. V usage is TRBV6-1 and J usage is TRBJ2-2, with D unresolved. V was cut by 0 bases and J by 4 bases, with 6 bases left in between. CDR3 size: 14 residues. Per the germline V gene, CDR1 is MNHNS and CDR2 is SASEGT. Written as DNA, the CDR3 is TGTGCCAGCAGTGAAGCGCTAGGCACCGGGGAGCTGTTTTTT. Protein sequence: CASSEALGTGELFF.

As to this clonotype: The CDR3 ends on some other residue instead of the conserved phenylalanine or tryptophan, so this is likely a read error. This rearrangement joins TRBV6-2 or TRBV6-3 to TRBJ1-2; 7 bases map to TRBD1. The CDR3 runs 13 residues. The junction had 10 bases not matched to a gene; V was cut back by 6 bases and J by 9 bases. Germline V gene data show CDR1 as MNHEY and CDR2 as SVGEGT. The CDR3: CASSLRQGSSYTS. CDR3 DNA: TGTGCCAGCAGCCTTCGACAGGGATCAAGCTACACCTCC.

The chain links TRBV6-2 or TRBV6-3 to TRBJ2-6; no clear D gene. Germline V CDR1 and CDR2: MNHEY, SVGEGT. V lost 2 bases, J lost 0 bases, and 5 bases lay in between. The CDR3 sequence is 15 residues long. CDR3: CASSYRSSGANVLTF. The CDR3 DNA follows: TGTGCCAGCAGTTACCGGAGCTCTGGGGCCAACGTCCTGACTTTC.

This chain links TRBV4-3 with TRBJ2-1, with no clear D. Germline V CDR1 and CDR2: LGHNA, YSLEER. The CDR3 covers 14 residues. Trimming removed 0 bases from V and 4 bases from J, with 7 bases in between. CDR3 in DNA: TGCGCCAGCAGCCAAGATGTGGGGTACAATGAGCAGTTCTTC. Its protein product is CASSQDVGYNEQFF.

The CDR3: CASSYDPSGDNEQFF. The CDR3 DNA reads as TGTGCCAGCAGTTACGACCCTAGCGGAGACAATGAGCAGTTCTTC. The V gene is TRBV6-5, the J gene TRBJ2-1; 7 positions agree with TRBD2. From germline, CDR1 is MNHEY and CDR2 SVGAGI. The CDR3 has 15 residues. Unmatched junction bases numbered 6, after V lost 2 bases and J lost 5 bases.

This clonotype has a handful of counts. DNA of the CDR3: TGCAGTGCCAGGGGCCCCTCCGGCACCTACAATGAGCAGTTCTTC. It specifies CSARGPSGTYNEQFF. The genes are TRBV20-1 and TRBJ2-1; tentatively, D is TRBD1 (6 bases). V was shortened by 6 bases and J by 2 bases, with 17 bases between the two germline ends. CDR3 length: 15 residues. Germline V gene data show CDR1 as DFQATT and CDR2 as SNEGSKA (reference sequence).

This clonotype has just a few counts. V usage is TRBV6-2 or TRBV6-3 and J usage is TRBJ2-4; 9 positions match TRBD1. V was pared by 6 bases and J by 2 bases, with 8 bases of the junction left unmatched. Germline assignment: CDR1 MNHEY and CDR2 SVGEGT. CDR3 length: 16 amino acids. The CDR3 nucleotides read TGTGCCAGCAGGCCGGGACAGGGACACACCAAAAACATTCAGTACTTC. It translates to CASRPGQGHTKNIQYF.

The chain recombines TRBV6-1 with TRBJ2-7; the match to TRBD1 covers 9 bases. V gave up 10 bases and J gave up 2 bases; unmatched junction bases: 3. This CDR3 has 12 residues. Germline CDR1 reads MNHNS; CDR2 reads SASEGT. DNA of the CDR3: TGTGCCACCAGGACAGGGGCCTACGAGCAGTACTTC. Protein product: CATRTGAYEQYF.

This chain links TRBV5-1 with TRBJ1-1; TRBD1 aligns across 7 bases. The CDR3 is 16 amino acids. The germline V gene has CDR1 SGHRS and CDR2 YFSETQ. V lost 0 bases, J lost 6 bases, and 11 bases stayed unmatched. CDR3 in amino acids: CASSLGPTGAGPEAFF. CDR3 bases: TGCGCCAGCAGCTTGGGCCCCACAGGGGCGGGACCTGAAGCTTTCTTT.

The sample holds a few counts of this clonotype. The chain links TRBV15 to TRBJ1-3; tentative D call: TRBD1 (6 bases). The CDR3 totals 15 residues. Germline V gene lookup returns CDR1 LNHNV and CDR2 YYDKDF (reference sequence). Trimming cost V 0 bases and J 4 bases, with 10 bases left between them. Here the CDR3 DNA reads TGTGCCACCAGCAGAGATCCCGGGGGCGGAAACACCATATATTTT. Translating it yields CATSRDPGGGNTIYF.

The sample holds a few counts of this clonotype. The chain combines TRBV9 with TRBJ2-1, with D possibly TRBD1 on 6 matching bases. The CDR3 loop spans 16 amino acids. The germline CDR1 and CDR2 sequences are SGDLS and YYNGEE. Between the trimmed V and J ends, which lost 4 bases and 0 bases, there was a span of 14 bases. DNA of the CDR3: TGTGCCAGCAGCAGGGGGACCACGAGCTCCTACAATGAGCAGTTCTTC. It encodes CASSRGTTSSYNEQFF. Supplemented by reference TRBV9 and TRBJ2-1, the full variable domain reads DSGVTQTPKHLITATGQRVTLRCSPRSGDLSVYWYQQSLDQGLQFLIQYYNGEERAKGNILERFSAQQFPDLHSELNLSSLELGDSALYFCASSRGTTSSYNEQFFGPGTRLTVL.

This clonotype was seen more than once but under ten times. J is TRBJ2-7 and V is TRBV5-1; 8 bases are a match to TRBD1. The CDR3 consists of 17 residues. Germline assignment: CDR1 SGHRS and CDR2 YFSETQ. After removal of 0 bases from V and 0 bases from J, the junction contained 8 bases not matched to a gene. The CDR3 region is CASSLGGTGRSSYEQYF. DNA for the CDR3: TGCGCCAGCAGCTTGGGGGGGACAGGCCGAAGCTCCTACGAGCAGTACTTC.

The V gene is TRBV5-1, the J gene TRBJ2-7, with 8 bases lining up with TRBD2. V shed 1 base, J shed 3 bases, and the junction held 3 bases outside the gene matches. Per germline, CDR1 SGHRS and CDR2 YFSETQ. The CDR3 runs to 14 residues. As DNA, the CDR3 is TGCGCCAGCAGCTTGCAGGGACTAGACTACGAGCAGTACTTC. Protein product: CASSLQGLDYEQYF.

This clonotype was counted a few times. The chain joins TRBV14 to TRBJ1-3; D unresolved. Germline-derived CDR1 and CDR2 are SGHDN and FVKESK. V lost 3 bases and J lost 2, with 14 bases in between. The CDR3 loop spans 16 amino acids. The CDR3: CASSHPGPDPGNTIYF. As DNA, the CDR3 is TGTGCCAGCAGCCACCCGGGCCCGGACCCTGGAAACACCATATATTTT.

This chain uses TRBV4-2 with TRBJ2-2, with TRBD2 matching over 10 bases. Germline V CDR1 and CDR2: LGHNA, YNFKEQ. V shed 1 base, J shed 4 bases, and the junction held 3 bases outside the gene matches. The CDR3 is 16 residues long. In DNA, the CDR3 is TGTGCCAGCAGCCAAGGTAGCGGGAGGTCCACCGGGGAGCTGTTTTTT. This gives the protein CASSQGSGRSTGELFF.